This TCR beta chain appears in the sequencing data of a study of beta chain features in type 1 diabetes. Study information: Healthy donors and patients showed comparable age, gender and cell yields. Findings and limits, study-wide: Patients' naive, central memory and regulatory TCRB repertoires appeared more alike than those of healthy donors. Fewer insertions but more deletions were seen at VDJ junctions in type 1 diabetes patients. Type 1 diabetes patients had TCRB CDR3s that were shorter (moderately but significantly so) in all four CD4+ subsets.

This clone was detected only a few times. Its cognate antigen is unknown. V was clipped by 5 bases and J by 6 bases; unmatched bases: 6. CDR1 SGHTA and CDR2 FQGNSA come from the germline V gene. This CDR3 has 14 residues. Sequenced material consisted of expressed TCRB transcripts (all of the isolated RNA was reverse transcribed). Using immunoSEQ multiplex PCR, the repertoire was profiled, and TCRdb retains in-frame clones only, with some absent. This sample yields more than 550,000 clones, of which roughly 13% are seen a single time; 0.03% to 0.045% belongs to the top ten. The origin of this receptor is a man aged 18 to 29 with type 1 diabetes. The sample taken for sequencing was naive CD4+ T cells from blood. This sequence joins TRBV7-2 and TRBJ2-7; TRBD1 matches 11 bases. The CDR3 sequence is CASSATGTGGEQYF. The DNA of the CDR3 is TGTGCCAGCAGCGCAACCGGGACAGGGGGCGAGCAGTACTTC.